Below are 27 T cell receptor beta chains sequenced from a single sample in a study of OX40 agonist ivuxolimab in advanced cancers. Produced via immunoSEQ multiplex PCR; TCRdb's table is partial and in-frame only. This table has over 65,000 clones, around 92% appearing once. Sequenced here: CD4+ or CD8+ T cells sorted from blood, sampled in a trial of the OX40 agonist ivuxolimab. These receptors were taken from an adult with an advanced solid tumor such as melanoma, head and neck, liver or kidney cancer.

In DNA form, the CDR3 reads TGTGCCAGCAGTTACGGGGTCCACGAGCAGTACTTC. This encodes CASSYGVHEQYF. The chain employs TRBV6-5 and TRBJ2-7; D gene ambiguous. Germline lookup yields CDR1 MNHEY and CDR2 SVGAGI. V lost 2 bases to trimming and J lost 5 bases, with 7 bases between them. There are 12 residues in the CDR3.

V is TRBV27 and J is TRBJ1-3; 9 bases match TRBD1. Germline V gene sequence: CDR1 MNHEY, CDR2 SMNVEV (reference sequence). The CDR3 is 19 residues long. V gave up 4 bases and J gave up 0 bases; unmatched junction bases: 13. The CDR3 DNA follows: TGTGCCAGCAGTTCCACACGGACAGGGGCAAACTTCTCTGGAAACACCATATATTTT. This sequence encodes CASSSTRTGANFSGNTIYF.

J is TRBJ2-5 and V is TRBV5-8; 7 bases are a match to TRBD2. With V trimmed by 4 bases and J by 4 bases, 10 bases remained unmatched. This CDR3 spans 15 amino acids. The V gene's germline CDR1 is SGHTS and CDR2 YDEGEE. CDR3 sequence (DNA): TGTGCCAGCAGCGTGACAGTGGGAGGGACAGAGACCCAGTACTTC. Residues: CASSVTVGGTETQYF.

The genes are TRBV29-1 and TRBJ2-1; D possibly uses TRBD1 or TRBD2 (5 bases each). The V and J ends lost 8 bases and 8 bases respectively, with 7 bases between them. This CDR3 is built from 9 residues. Per germline, CDR1 SQVTM and CDR2 ANQGSEA. The CDR3 coding sequence is TGCAGCCTGGGGGATGAGCAGTTCTTC. Its protein product is CSLGDEQFF.

The chain combines TRBV28 with TRBJ2-3, with TRBD2 identical over 12 bases. V lost 5 bases to trimming and J lost 5 bases; unmatched junction nucleotides: 5. This CDR3 is 15 amino acids long. In germline, CDR1 is MDHEN, CDR2 SYDVKM. CDR3 in amino acids: CASSAPGLAGDTQYF. As DNA, the CDR3 is TGTGCCAGCAGTGCCCCGGGACTAGCGGGAGATACGCAGTATTTT.

The chain carries TRBV11-2 and TRBJ1-2, with D maybe TRBD1 (6 bases). CDR1 is SGHAT and CDR2 is FQNNGV in the germline V gene. CDR3 size: 19 residues. V was pared by 4 bases and J by 3 bases, with 27 bases between. The CDR3 region is CASSSLQGIGGSGDYGYTF. In DNA, the CDR3 is TGTGCCAGCAGCTCTTTACAGGGAATCGGGGGATCGGGTGACTATGGCTACACCTTC.

The rearrangement uses TRBV6-1 and TRBJ2-7, with TRBD2 identical over 8 bases. The CDR3 runs 13 residues. Trimming took 11 bases from V and 2 from J; bases not matched to a gene: 8. The germline CDR1 and CDR2 sequences are MNHNS and SASEGT. The CDR3 DNA is TGTGCCGCATACGGGGGGGTAACCTACGAGCAGTACTTC. Its translation is CAAYGGVTYEQYF.

This chain joins TRBV10-1 and TRBJ2-7; maybe TRBD2 (6 bases). Germline-derived CDR1 and CDR2 are WNHNN and SYGVQD (reference sequence). The CDR3 length is 14 residues. The germline V and J ends were trimmed by 3 bases and 2 bases, with 11 bases remaining between them. The CDR3 spells CASSELAFPYEQYF. CDR3 in DNA: TGCGCCAGCAGTGAACTAGCTTTCCCCTACGAGCAGTACTTC.

The rearrangement links TRBV5-1 to TRBJ2-3, with D perhaps TRBD1 or TRBD2 (5 bases each). V lost 0 bases and J 3 bases, leaving 11 bases between the germline ends. In germline, CDR1 is SGHRS, CDR2 YFSETQ. The CDR3 loop spans 15 amino acids. The CDR3 loop is CASSLEGWGTDTQYF. The CDR3 coding sequence is TGCGCCAGCAGCTTGGAGGGGTGGGGGACAGATACGCAGTATTTT.

The genes are TRBV25-1 and TRBJ1-5; weak D call: TRBD1 (6 bases). V lost 5 bases and J 6 bases, leaving 11 bases between the germline ends. The CDR3 is made up of 13 amino acids. From germline, CDR1 is MGHDK and CDR2 SYGVNS. For the CDR3, the DNA is TGTGCCAGCAGTCCGGGACATTTTCAGCCCCAGCATTTT. Encoded protein: CASSPGHFQPQHF.

This clone was observed a single time. The CDR3 loop reads CASSPGQGREQYF. CDR3 nucleotide sequence: TGCGCCAGCAGCCCCGGACAGGGGCGTGAGCAGTACTTC. The gene calls are TRBV4-3 and TRBJ2-7; TRBD1 matches 9 bases. Germline CDR1 reads LGHNA; CDR2 reads YSLEER. The ends lost 4 bases at V and 7 bases at J; junction bases unmatched: 5. The CDR3 is 13 amino acids.

The V call is TRBV7-9, the J call TRBJ2-7; 10 bases are shared with TRBD1. The V gene end was trimmed by 5 bases and the J gene end by 9 bases; junction bases not matched to a gene: 10. The V gene's germline CDR1 is SEHNR and CDR2 FQNEAQ (reference sequence). The CDR3 is 14 residues long. The DNA for the CDR3 is TGTGCCAGCAGCGGCTGGACAGGGGGGCCTTGGCAGTACTTC. It is translated as CASSGWTGGPWQYF.

The V call is TRBV5-6, the J call TRBJ2-7; TRBD1 aligns across 7 bases. The germline gives CDR1 SGHDT, CDR2 YYEEEE. V lost 0 bases, J lost 1 base, and 4 bases stayed unmatched. The CDR3 loop spans 15 amino acids. CDR3 amino acids: CASSLGRGFSYEQYF. CDR3 sequence (DNA): TGTGCCAGCAGCTTGGGCAGGGGGTTTTCCTACGAGCAGTACTTC.

J is TRBJ2-7 and V is TRBV7-9; 8 bases are shared with TRBD1. Germline CDR1 is SEHNR and CDR2 is FQNEAQ (reference sequence). This CDR3 contains 16 residues. J gave up 2 bases and V 4 bases, and 10 bases lay outside the gene matches. The CDR3 spells CASSSTDRVIAYEQYF. As DNA, the CDR3 is TGTGCCAGCAGCTCCACGGACAGGGTTATCGCCTACGAGCAGTACTTC.

The chain is built from TRBV9 and TRBJ2-7, with TRBD2 as a possible D gene (7 bases). Trimming removed 3 bases at V and 1 base at J, with 14 bases between. The CDR3 totals 15 residues. Germline V gives CDR1 SGDLS, CDR2 YYNGEE. CDR3 coding DNA: TGTGCCAGCAGCGCCGGCGGGGGCATTTCCTACGAGCAGTACTTC. The encoded protein is CASSAGGGISYEQYF.

The genes are TRBV5-6 and TRBJ1-2; D is uncertain. Germline loops: CDR1 SGHDT, CDR2 YYEEEE. V was shortened by 5 bases and J by 4 bases, with 15 bases between the two germline ends. The CDR3 is 14 amino acids. The CDR3 nucleotides read TGTGCCAGCAGGGGCGGGGTCTGGGGCTATGGCTACACCTTC. Translating it yields CASRGGVWGYGYTF.

The rearrangement uses TRBV7-2 and TRBJ2-2, with a weak D call TRBD2 (6 bases). CDR1 is SGHTA and CDR2 is FQGNSA in the germline V gene. V was cut by 1 base and J by 1 base, with 7 bases left in between. The CDR3 is 15 residues long. CDR3 region: CASSLGGVNTGELFF. CDR3 coding DNA: TGTGCCAGCAGCTTAGGGGGGGTGAACACCGGGGAGCTGTTTTTT. The full variable domain, with the rest looked up from reference TRBV7-2 and TRBJ2-2, is GAGVSQSPSNKVTEKGKDVELRCDPISGHTALYWYRQSLGQGLEFLIYFQGNSAPDKSGLPSDRFSAERTGGSVSTLTIQRTQQEDSAVYLCASSLGGVNTGELFFGEGSRLTVL.

The chain carries TRBV29-1 and TRBJ2-2; the match to TRBD2 covers 7 bases. This CDR3 comprises 15 residues. J was trimmed by 0 bases and V by 5 bases; bases with no gene match: 6. Per the germline V gene, CDR1 is SQVTM and CDR2 is ANQGSEA. The CDR3 spells CSVYPSGANTGELFF. The CDR3 DNA sequence: TGCAGCGTTTATCCTAGCGGCGCGAACACCGGGGAGCTGTTTTTT.

The count of this clone is one. The chain links TRBV29-1 to TRBJ1-2; D is unresolved. The germline gives CDR1 SQVTM, CDR2 ANQGSEA. There are 12 residues in the CDR3. Trimming took 5 bases from V and 4 from J, leaving 11 bases between them. CDR3: CSVYAILYGYTF. DNA for the CDR3: TGCAGCGTTTATGCGATACTCTATGGCTACACCTTC.

This clone was detected only once. CDR3 residues: CASSISGGPSYNEQFF. DNA of the CDR3: TGTGCCAGCAGCATTAGCGGGGGGCCCTCCTACAATGAGCAGTTCTTC. The V call is TRBV7-9, the J call TRBJ2-1, with 10 bases that match TRBD2. The CDR3 sequence is 16 residues long. CDR1 and CDR2 from the germline V gene are SEHNR and FQNEAQ (reference sequence). V lost 5 bases, J lost 0 bases, and 4 bases stayed unmatched.

The CDR3 region is CASSQEGAQEQYF. The CDR3 DNA reads as TGCGCCAGCAGCCAAGAAGGCGCGCAGGAGCAGTACTTC. V usage is TRBV4-3 and J usage is TRBJ2-7; D gene ambiguous. The CDR3 has 13 amino acids. V shed 0 bases and J shed 7 bases, with 10 bases lying between them. Germline V lookup: CDR1 LGHNA, CDR2 YSLEER.

V is TRBV27 and J is TRBJ2-5, with TRBD2 identical over 13 bases. The CDR3 sequence is 14 residues long. The germline V gene encodes CDR1 MNHEY and CDR2 SMNVEV (reference sequence). The V gene end was trimmed by 4 bases and the J gene end by 8 bases; junction bases not matched to a gene: 4. The CDR3 is CASSSGTSGVTQYF. The DNA of the CDR3 is TGTGCCAGCAGTTCAGGGACTAGCGGGGTAACCCAGTACTTC.

The chain carries TRBV9 and TRBJ2-1; D remains unclear. The V end lost 2 bases, the J end lost 6 bases, and 6 bases lay between the germline ends. The germline V gene encodes CDR1 SGDLS and CDR2 YYNGEE. The CDR3 contains 12 residues. CDR3 amino acids: CASSVTGNEQFF. CDR3 bases: TGTGCCAGCAGCGTGACGGGCAATGAGCAGTTCTTC. Filled out from reference TRBV9 and TRBJ2-1, the complete variable domain reads DSGVTQTPKHLITATGQRVTLRCSPRSGDLSVYWYQQSLDQGLQFLIQYYNGEERAKGNILERFSAQQFPDLHSELNLSSLELGDSALYFCASSVTGNEQFFGPGTRLTVL.

The rearrangement uses TRBV19 and TRBJ2-3, with TRBD2 matching 12 bases. With 6 bases clipped from V and 0 bases from J, the junction kept 7 bases outside the gene matches. This CDR3 contains 17 residues. Germline V gene data show CDR1 as LNHDA and CDR2 as SQIVND (reference sequence). CDR3 in amino acids: CASRSLAGGQSTDTQYF. The CDR3 DNA reads TGTGCCAGTAGGTCGCTAGCGGGGGGGCAGAGCACAGATACGCAGTATTTT.

The gene calls are TRBV18 and TRBJ2-7; D ambiguous. This CDR3 contains 14 residues. In germline, CDR1 is KGHSH, CDR2 LQKENI. Trimming took 6 bases from V and 6 from J, leaving 18 bases between them. The chain's CDR3 is CASSPTGFPSEQYF. The CDR3 DNA follows: TGTGCCAGCTCGCCTACCGGGTTCCCCTCCGAGCAGTACTTC.

CDR3 in amino acids: CASSVALQGSTKNIQYF. In nucleotides, the CDR3 is TGTGCCAGCAGCGTAGCTTTACAGGGGAGCACTAAGAACATTCAGTACTTC. The V and J genes are TRBV9 and TRBJ2-4, with 7 bases that match TRBD1. V shed 0 bases, J shed 7 bases, and the junction held 13 bases outside the gene matches. This CDR3 has 17 residues. In germline, CDR1 is SGDLS, CDR2 YYNGEE. Supplemented by reference TRBV9 and TRBJ2-4, the full variable domain reads DSGVTQTPKHLITATGQRVTLRCSPRSGDLSVYWYQQSLDQGLQFLIQYYNGEERAKGNILERFSAQQFPDLHSELNLSSLELGDSALYFCASSVALQGSTKNIQYFGAGTRLSVL.

V gene TRBV27 combines with J gene TRBJ2-3; no firm D call. Germline-derived CDR1 and CDR2 are MNHEY and SMNVEV (reference sequence). The CDR3 contains 15 residues. V was trimmed by 0 bases and J by 0 bases, leaving 7 bases between them. The CDR3 bases are TGTGCCAGCAGTTTATCACCCCCCAGCACAGATACGCAGTATTTT. Translated, it gives CASSLSPPSTDTQYF.